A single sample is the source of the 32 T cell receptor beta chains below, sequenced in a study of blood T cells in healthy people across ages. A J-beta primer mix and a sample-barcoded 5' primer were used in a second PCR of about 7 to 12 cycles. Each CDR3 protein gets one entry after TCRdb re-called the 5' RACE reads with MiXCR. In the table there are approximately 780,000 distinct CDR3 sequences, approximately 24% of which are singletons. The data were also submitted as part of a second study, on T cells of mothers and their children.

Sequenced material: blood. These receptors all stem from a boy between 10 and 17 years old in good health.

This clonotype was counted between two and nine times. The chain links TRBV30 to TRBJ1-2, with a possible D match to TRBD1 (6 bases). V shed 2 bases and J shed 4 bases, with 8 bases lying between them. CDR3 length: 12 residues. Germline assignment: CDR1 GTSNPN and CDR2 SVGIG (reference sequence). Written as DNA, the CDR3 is TGTGCCTGGAGTACGACAGGCTATGGCTACACCTTC. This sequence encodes CAWSTTGYGYTF.

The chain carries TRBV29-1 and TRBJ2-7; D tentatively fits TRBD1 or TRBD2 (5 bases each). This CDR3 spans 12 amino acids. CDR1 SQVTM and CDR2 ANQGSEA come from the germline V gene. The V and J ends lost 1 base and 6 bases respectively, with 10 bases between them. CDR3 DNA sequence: TGCAGCGTTGAAGGAGGGGCGGGCGAGCAGTACTTC. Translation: CSVEGGAGEQYF.

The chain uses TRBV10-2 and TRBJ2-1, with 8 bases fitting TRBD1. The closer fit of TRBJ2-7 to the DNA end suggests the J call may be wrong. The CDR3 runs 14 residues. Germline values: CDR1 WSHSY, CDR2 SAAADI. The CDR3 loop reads CASKVTGESYEQYF. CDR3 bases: TGCGCCAGCAAAGTGACAGGGGAATCCTACGAGCAGTACTTC.

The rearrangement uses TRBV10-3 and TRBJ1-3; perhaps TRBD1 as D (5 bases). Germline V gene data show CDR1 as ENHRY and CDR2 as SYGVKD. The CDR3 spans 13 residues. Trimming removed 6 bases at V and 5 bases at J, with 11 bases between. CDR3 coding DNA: TGTGCCATCAGCGGGGACGGACGAAACACCATATATTTT. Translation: CAISGDGRNTIYF.

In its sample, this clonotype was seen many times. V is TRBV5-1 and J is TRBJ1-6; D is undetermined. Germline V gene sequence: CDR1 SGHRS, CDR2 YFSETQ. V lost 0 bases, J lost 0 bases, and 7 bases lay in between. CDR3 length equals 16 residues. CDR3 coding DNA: TGCGCCAGCAGCTTGGATCGGCCCTCCTATAATTCACCCCTCCACTTT. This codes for CASSLDRPSYNSPLHF.

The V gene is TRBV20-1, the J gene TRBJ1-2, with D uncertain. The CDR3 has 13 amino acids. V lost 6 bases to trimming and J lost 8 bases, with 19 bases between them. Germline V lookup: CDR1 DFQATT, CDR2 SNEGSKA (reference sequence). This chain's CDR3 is CSARSREEMGYTF. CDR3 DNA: TGCAGTGCCAGGTCCCGGGAGGAAATGGGCTACACCTTC.

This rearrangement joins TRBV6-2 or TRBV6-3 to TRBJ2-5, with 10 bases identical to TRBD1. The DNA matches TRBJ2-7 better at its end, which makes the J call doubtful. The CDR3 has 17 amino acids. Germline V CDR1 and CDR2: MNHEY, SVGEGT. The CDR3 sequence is CASSYVVWDRGSYEQYF. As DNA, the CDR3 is TGTGCCAGCAGTTACGTCGTCTGGGACAGGGGCTCCTACGAGCAGTACTTC.

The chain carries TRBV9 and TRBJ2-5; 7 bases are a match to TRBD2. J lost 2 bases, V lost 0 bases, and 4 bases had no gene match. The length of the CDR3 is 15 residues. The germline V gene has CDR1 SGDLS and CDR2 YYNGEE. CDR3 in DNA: TGTGCCAGCAGCGTAGTTGGGGGGGGACAAGAGACCCAGTACTTC. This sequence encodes CASSVVGGGQETQYF.

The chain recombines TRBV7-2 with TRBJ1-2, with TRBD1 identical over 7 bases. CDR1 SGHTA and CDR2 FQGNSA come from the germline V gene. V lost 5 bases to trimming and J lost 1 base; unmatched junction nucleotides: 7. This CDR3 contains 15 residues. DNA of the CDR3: TGTGCCAGCAGCCTACGATCAGGGGGTAACTATGGCTACACCTTC. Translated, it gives CASSLRSGGNYGYTF.

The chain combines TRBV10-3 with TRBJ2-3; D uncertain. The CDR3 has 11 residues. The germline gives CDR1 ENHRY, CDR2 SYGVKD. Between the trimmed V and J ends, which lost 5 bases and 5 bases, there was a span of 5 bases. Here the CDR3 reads CAISTRDTQYF. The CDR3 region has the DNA TGTGCCATCAGTACCCGAGATACGCAGTATTTT.

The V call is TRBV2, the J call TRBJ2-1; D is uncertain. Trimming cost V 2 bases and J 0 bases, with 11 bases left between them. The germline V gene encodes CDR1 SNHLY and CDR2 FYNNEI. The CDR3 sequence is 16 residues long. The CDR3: CASSESAMSSYNEQFF. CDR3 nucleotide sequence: TGTGCCAGCAGTGAATCGGCTATGAGCTCCTACAATGAGCAGTTCTTC. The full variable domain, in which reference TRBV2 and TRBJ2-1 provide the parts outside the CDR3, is EPEVTQTPSHQVTQMGQEVILRCVPISNHLYFYWYRQILGQKVEFLVSFYNNEISEKSEIFDDQFSVERPDGSNFTLKIRSTKLEDSAMYFCASSESAMSSYNEQFFGPGTRLTVL.

The CDR3 loop reads CASRLLDVSTMTQFF. CDR3 coding DNA: TGTGCCAGTAGATTATTGGACGTATCAACAATGACGCAGTTCTTC. The J gene is TRBJ2-5, the V gene TRBV19, with D unclear. The J call may be wrong; the DNA end is better matched by TRBJ2-1. The CDR3 covers 15 residues. The germline CDR1 and CDR2 sequences are LNHDA and SQIVND (reference sequence).

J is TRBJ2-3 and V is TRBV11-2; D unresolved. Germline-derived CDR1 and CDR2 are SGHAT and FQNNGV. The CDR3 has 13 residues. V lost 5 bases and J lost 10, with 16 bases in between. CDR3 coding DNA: TGTGCCAGCAGCCGCCTGACTCCTTGGGCGCAGTATTTT. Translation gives CASSRLTPWAQYF. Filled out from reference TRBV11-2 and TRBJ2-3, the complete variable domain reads EAGVAQSPRYKIIEKRQSVAFWCNPISGHATLYWYQQILGQGPKLLIQFQNNGVVDDSQLPKDRFSAERLKGVDSTLKIQPAKLEDSAVYLCASSRLTPWAQYFGPGTRLTVL.

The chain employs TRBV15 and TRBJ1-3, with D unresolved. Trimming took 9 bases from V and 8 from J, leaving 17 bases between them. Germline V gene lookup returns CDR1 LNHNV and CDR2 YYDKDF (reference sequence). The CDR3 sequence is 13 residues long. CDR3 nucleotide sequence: TGTGCCACAGCACGGACCGCGATAGACACCATATATTTT. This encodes CATARTAIDTIYF.

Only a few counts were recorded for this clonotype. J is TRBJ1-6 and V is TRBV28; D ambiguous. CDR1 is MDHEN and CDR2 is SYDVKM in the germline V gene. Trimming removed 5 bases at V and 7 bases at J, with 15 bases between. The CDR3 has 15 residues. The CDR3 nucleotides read TGTGCCAGCAGTGGACGACAAAGCCGAAATTCACCCCTCCACTTT. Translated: CASSGRQSRNSPLHF.

This CDR3 reads CSVDATGKAGELFF. CDR3 coding DNA: TGCAGCGTGGACGCAACAGGGAAAGCCGGGGAGCTGTTTTTT. The chain carries TRBV29-1 and TRBJ2-2; D is possibly TRBD1 (6 bases). With 6 bases removed from V and 6 bases from J, the gap between germline ends came to 17 bases. There are 14 residues in the CDR3. Germline V gene lookup returns CDR1 SQVTM and CDR2 ANQGSEA.

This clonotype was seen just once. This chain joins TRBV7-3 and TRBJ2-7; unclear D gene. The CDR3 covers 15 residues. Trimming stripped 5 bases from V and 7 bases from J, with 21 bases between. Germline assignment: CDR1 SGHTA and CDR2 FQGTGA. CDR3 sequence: CASSPDIKRPWEQYF. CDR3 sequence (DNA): TGTGCCAGCAGCCCCGACATCAAGAGGCCTTGGGAGCAGTACTTC.

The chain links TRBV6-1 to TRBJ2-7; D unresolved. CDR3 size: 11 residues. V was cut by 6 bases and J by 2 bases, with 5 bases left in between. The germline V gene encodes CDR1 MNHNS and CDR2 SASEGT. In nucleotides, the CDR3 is TGTGCCAGCAGGGTGACCTACGAGCAGTACTTC. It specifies CASRVTYEQYF.

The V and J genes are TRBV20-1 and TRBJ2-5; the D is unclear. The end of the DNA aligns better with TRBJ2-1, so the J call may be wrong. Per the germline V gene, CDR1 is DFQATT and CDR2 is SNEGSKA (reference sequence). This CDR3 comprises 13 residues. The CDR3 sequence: CSARDPPDNEQFF. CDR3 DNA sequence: TGCAGTGCTAGAGACCCCCCCGACAATGAGCAGTTCTTC.

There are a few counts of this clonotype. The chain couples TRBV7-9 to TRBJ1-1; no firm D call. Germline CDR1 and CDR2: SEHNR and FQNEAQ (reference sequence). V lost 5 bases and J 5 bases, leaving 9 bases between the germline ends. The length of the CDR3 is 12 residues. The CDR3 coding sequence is TGTGCCAGCAGCCTGTTAGAGACTGAAGCTTTCTTT. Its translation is CASSLLETEAFF.

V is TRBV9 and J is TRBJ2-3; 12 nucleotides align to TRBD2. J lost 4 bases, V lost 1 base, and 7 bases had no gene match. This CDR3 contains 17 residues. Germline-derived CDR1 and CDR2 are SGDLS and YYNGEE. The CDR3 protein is CASSVYGLAGPADTQYF. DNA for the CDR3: TGTGCCAGCAGCGTATATGGACTAGCGGGGCCCGCAGATACGCAGTATTTT.

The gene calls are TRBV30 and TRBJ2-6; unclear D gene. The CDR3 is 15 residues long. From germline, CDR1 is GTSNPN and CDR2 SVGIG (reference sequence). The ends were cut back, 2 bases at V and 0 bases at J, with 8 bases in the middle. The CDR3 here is CAWSPDPSGANVLTF. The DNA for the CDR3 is TGTGCCTGGAGTCCCGACCCCTCTGGGGCCAACGTCCTGACTTTC.

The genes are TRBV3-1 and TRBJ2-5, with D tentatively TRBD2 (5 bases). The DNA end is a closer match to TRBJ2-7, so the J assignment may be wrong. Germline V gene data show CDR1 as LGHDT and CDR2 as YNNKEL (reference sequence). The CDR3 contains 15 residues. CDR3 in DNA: TGTGCCAGCAGCCCGTCCTTAGCGTTCCCCCCCGAGCAGTACTTC. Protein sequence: CASSPSLAFPPEQYF.

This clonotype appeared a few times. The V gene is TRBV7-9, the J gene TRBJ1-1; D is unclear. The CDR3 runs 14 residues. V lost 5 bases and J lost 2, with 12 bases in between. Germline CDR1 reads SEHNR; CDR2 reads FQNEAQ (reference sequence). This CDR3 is CASSPGFGNTEAFF. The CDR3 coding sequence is TGTGCCAGCAGCCCCGGGTTTGGTAACACTGAAGCTTTCTTT.

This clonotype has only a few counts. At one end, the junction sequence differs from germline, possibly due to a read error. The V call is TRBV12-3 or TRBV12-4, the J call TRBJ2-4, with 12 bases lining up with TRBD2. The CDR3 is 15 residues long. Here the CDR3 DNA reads TGTGCCGGCAGTTCCCTAGCGGGGGGGCTGGACATTCAGTACTTC. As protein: CAGSSLAGGLDIQYF.

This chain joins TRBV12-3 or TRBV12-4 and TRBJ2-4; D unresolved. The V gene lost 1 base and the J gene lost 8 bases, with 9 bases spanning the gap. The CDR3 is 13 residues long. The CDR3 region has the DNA TGTGCCAGCAGTTTAGAAGAGTGGGACATTCAGTACTTC. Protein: CASSLEEWDIQYF.

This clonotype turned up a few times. DNA for the CDR3: TGCAGTGCTACCCAGAGGGCCAGGGAGGAGTTTGGCTACACCTTC. Translated: CSATQRAREEFGYTF. The genes are TRBV20-1 and TRBJ1-2; D perhaps matches TRBD1 (5 bases). The CDR3 is 15 residues long. Trimming pared 4 bases from V and 7 bases from J, leaving 22 bases between. Germline CDR1 DFQATT, CDR2 SNEGSKA (reference sequence).

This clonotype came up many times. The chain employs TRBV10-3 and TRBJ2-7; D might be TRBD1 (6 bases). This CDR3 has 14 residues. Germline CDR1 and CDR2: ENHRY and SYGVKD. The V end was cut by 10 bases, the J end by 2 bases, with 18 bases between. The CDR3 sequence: CASRSTGSAYEQYF. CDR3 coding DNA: TGTGCCAGTCGATCTACAGGGTCAGCCTACGAGCAGTACTTC.

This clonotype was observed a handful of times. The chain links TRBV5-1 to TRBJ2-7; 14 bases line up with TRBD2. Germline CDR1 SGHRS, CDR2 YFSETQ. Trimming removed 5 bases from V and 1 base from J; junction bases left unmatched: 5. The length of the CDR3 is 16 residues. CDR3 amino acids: CASRAGLAGVSYEQYF. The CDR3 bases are TGCGCCAGCAGGGCGGGACTAGCGGGGGTGTCCTACGAGCAGTACTTC. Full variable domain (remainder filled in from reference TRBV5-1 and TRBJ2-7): KAGVTQTPRYLIKTRGQQVTLSCSPISGHRSVSWYQQTPGQGLQFLFEYFSETQRNKGNFPGRFSGRQFSNSRSEMNVSTLELGDSALYLCASRAGLAGVSYEQYFGPGTRLTVT.

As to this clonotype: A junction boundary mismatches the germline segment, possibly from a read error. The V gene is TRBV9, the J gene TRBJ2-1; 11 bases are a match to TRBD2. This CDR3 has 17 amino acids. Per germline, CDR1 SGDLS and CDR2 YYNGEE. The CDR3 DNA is TGTGCCAGCAGCTTCTCCTTAGCGGGAGGGCCCTACGATGAGCAGTTCTTC. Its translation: CASSFSLAGGPYDEQFF.

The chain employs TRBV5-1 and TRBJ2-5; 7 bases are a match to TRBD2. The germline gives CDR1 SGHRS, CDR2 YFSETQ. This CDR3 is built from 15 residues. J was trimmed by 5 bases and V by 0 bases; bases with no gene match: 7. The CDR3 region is CASSLEGTTRETQYF. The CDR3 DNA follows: TGCGCCAGCAGCTTGGAAGGGACTACTCGGGAGACCCAGTACTTC.

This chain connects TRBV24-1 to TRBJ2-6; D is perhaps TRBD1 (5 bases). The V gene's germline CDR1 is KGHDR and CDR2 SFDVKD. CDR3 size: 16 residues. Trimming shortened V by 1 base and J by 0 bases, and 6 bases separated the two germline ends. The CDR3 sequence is CATSDFRDSGANVLTF. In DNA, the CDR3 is TGTGCCACCAGTGATTTCAGGGACTCTGGGGCCAACGTCCTGACTTTC.